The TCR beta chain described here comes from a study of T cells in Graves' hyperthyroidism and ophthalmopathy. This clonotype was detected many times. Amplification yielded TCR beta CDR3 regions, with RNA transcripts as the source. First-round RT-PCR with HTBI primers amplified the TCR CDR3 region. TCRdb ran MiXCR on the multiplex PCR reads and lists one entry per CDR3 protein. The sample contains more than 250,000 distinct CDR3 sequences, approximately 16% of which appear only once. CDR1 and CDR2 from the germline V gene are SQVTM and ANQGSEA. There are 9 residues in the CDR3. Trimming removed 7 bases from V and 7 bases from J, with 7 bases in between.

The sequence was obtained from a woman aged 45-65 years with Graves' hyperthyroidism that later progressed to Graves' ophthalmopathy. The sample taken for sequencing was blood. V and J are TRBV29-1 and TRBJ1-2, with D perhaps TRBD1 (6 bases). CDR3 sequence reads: CSEGGGYTF. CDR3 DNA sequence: TGCAGCGAAGGGGGTGGCTACACCTTC.